These 20 T cell receptor beta chains were sequenced from one sample in a study of shared clonotypes between healthy human individuals. The protocol was immunoSEQ multiplex PCR, while the TCRdb copy is restricted to in-frame clones and leaves out a portion. This sample has nearly 750,000 clones; over 55% occur once, and the top ten carry under 2%. The sequenced sample was memory CD4+ T cells sorted from blood. The subset here: CD45RA-negative fraction. The receptor source for this set is a woman aged 30 to 39 in good health.

The chain carries TRBV18 and TRBJ2-2; D perhaps matches TRBD2 (5 bases). Germline assignment: CDR1 KGHSH and CDR2 LQKENI. Trimming stripped 2 bases from V and 2 bases from J, with 9 bases between. This CDR3 comprises 15 residues. The CDR3 coding sequence is TGTGCCAGCTCACCAAGCCGGGGAAACACCGGGGAGCTGTTTTTT. Translated, it gives CASSPSRGNTGELFF.

This clone was picked up one time. The V gene is TRBV15, the J gene TRBJ2-7; no clear D gene. V shed 1 base and J shed 3 bases, with 16 bases lying between them. CDR1 is LNHNV, CDR2 YYDKDF, per germline (reference sequence). The CDR3 has 16 residues. CDR3 sequence reads: CATSRGAAYKNYEQYF. Here the CDR3 DNA reads TGTGCCACCAGCAGAGGGGCGGCCTACAAAAACTACGAGCAGTACTTC.

V is TRBV28 and J is TRBJ2-2, with a weak D call TRBD2 (6 bases). The CDR3 loop spans 15 amino acids. Trimming shortened V by 6 bases and J by 8 bases, and 19 bases separated the two germline ends. CDR1 MDHEN and CDR2 SYDVKM come from the germline V gene. CDR3 DNA: TGTGCCAGCAGAGTCGGCGGGGCAGGAGTAGGGGAGCTGTTTTTT. This codes for CASRVGGAGVGELFF.

The V gene is TRBV7-2, the J gene TRBJ2-3; TRBD1 agrees at 9 bases. The CDR3 sequence is 14 residues long. The trim removed 5 bases at V and 4 bases at J, leaving 4 bases unmatched. Germline CDR1 SGHTA, CDR2 FQGNSA. The CDR3 DNA is TGTGCCAGCAGCCCTCGACAGGGGGCAGATACGCAGTATTTT. This encodes CASSPRQGADTQYF.

This clone was seen once. The chain has TRBV7-8 and TRBJ2-5, with TRBD2 matching over 12 bases. With V trimmed by 2 bases and J by 0 bases, 7 bases remained unmatched. Per the germline V gene, CDR1 is SGHVS and CDR2 is FQNEAQ. CDR3 size: 18 residues. CDR3 sequence reads: CASSLTSGRLRYQETQYF. CDR3 DNA sequence: TGTGCCAGCAGCTTAACTAGCGGGAGGCTCAGGTACCAAGAGACCCAGTACTTC.

This clone was picked up a small number of times. This chain links TRBV30 with TRBJ2-3, with D unresolved. Germline lookup yields CDR1 GTSNPN and CDR2 SVGIG (reference sequence). The CDR3 has 15 residues. The V and J ends lost 3 bases and 1 base respectively, with 14 bases between them. This CDR3 reads CAWRPRPYRTDTQYF. For the CDR3, the DNA is TGTGCCTGGAGGCCTAGGCCTTATCGCACAGATACGCAGTATTTT.

This clone was recorded only once. Other DNA sequences in the sample encode the same CDR3. V gene TRBV18 combines with J gene TRBJ2-7; unclear D gene. The CDR3 is 14 amino acids. V lost 0 bases and J lost 3, with 9 bases in between. Germline loops: CDR1 KGHSH, CDR2 LQKENI. The CDR3 region is CASSPPGGRYEQYF. The CDR3 DNA reads as TGTGCCAGCTCACCACCGGGCGGACGCTACGAGCAGTACTTC.

The table lists this clone with a count of one. This chain links TRBV18 with TRBJ1-4, with D uncertain. This CDR3 spans 14 amino acids. Germline lookup yields CDR1 KGHSH and CDR2 LQKENI. V gave up 3 bases and J gave up 0 bases, with 5 bases separating them. The DNA of the CDR3 is TGTGCCAGCTCACCGCTTGCAACTAATGAAAAACTGTTTTTT. Its protein product is CASSPLATNEKLFF.

The chain carries TRBV5-4 and TRBJ2-2; D remains ambiguous. This CDR3 is built from 15 residues. Germline CDR1 and CDR2: SGHNT and YYREEE (reference sequence). The germline V and J ends were trimmed by 0 bases and 8 bases, with 14 bases remaining between them. CDR3: CASSLAGQLLGELFF. The CDR3, as DNA: TGTGCCAGCAGCTTGGCCGGGCAGCTCTTGGGGGAGCTGTTTTTT.

The chain links TRBV2 to TRBJ2-7; the D gene is possibly TRBD1 (6 bases). The CDR3 loop spans 14 amino acids. CDR1 SNHLY and CDR2 FYNNEI come from the germline V gene. Trimming stripped 3 bases from V and 3 bases from J, with 12 bases between. This chain's CDR3 is CASSDRGSNYEQYF. The CDR3 DNA sequence: TGTGCCAGCAGTGACAGGGGCAGCAACTACGAGCAGTACTTC.

The V call is TRBV28, the J call TRBJ1-4, with 9 bases aligning to TRBD1. CDR1 is MDHEN, CDR2 SYDVKM, per germline. The CDR3 contains 15 residues. V shed 2 bases, J shed 5 bases, and the junction held 3 bases outside the gene matches. The CDR3 sequence is CASSLATGGNEKLFF. CDR3 nucleotides: TGTGCCAGCAGTTTAGCGACAGGGGGAAATGAAAAACTGTTTTTT.

This clone was observed a few times. The chain has TRBV9 and TRBJ2-1, with D hard to call. Trimming removed 0 bases from V and 8 bases from J, with 18 bases in between. Germline assignment: CDR1 SGDLS and CDR2 YYNGEE. The CDR3 consists of 16 residues. The CDR3 region has the DNA TGTGCCAGCAGCGTAGGGGTTAGTTCCAGAAGGGATGAGCAGTTCTTC. This sequence encodes CASSVGVSSRRDEQFF.

This rearrangement joins TRBV10-3 to TRBJ1-5, with D uncertain. Germline loops: CDR1 ENHRY, CDR2 SYGVKD. V lost 6 bases and J 4 bases, leaving 10 bases between the germline ends. This CDR3 has 13 amino acids. CDR3 sequence reads: CAIRAGGNQPQHF. CDR3 in DNA: TGTGCCATCAGGGCAGGTGGGAATCAGCCCCAGCATTTT.

This chain uses TRBV10-2 with TRBJ1-1, with TRBD1 identical over 7 bases. V dropped 2 bases and J dropped 7; count of bases not matched to a gene: 7. The CDR3 totals 14 residues. CDR1 and CDR2 (germline): WSHSY, SAAADI. CDR3 nucleotide sequence: TGCGCCAGCAGTGAGACAGGGGTAAAGGGTGAAGCTTTCTTT. Its protein product is CASSETGVKGEAFF.

This clone was detected once. The chain is built from TRBV11-2 and TRBJ2-4; the D gene is possibly TRBD1 (5 bases). Between the trimmed V and J ends, which lost 10 bases and 1 base, there was a span of 11 bases. The CDR3 extends over 13 amino acids. Germline CDR1 SGHAT, CDR2 FQNNGV. The CDR3 loop reads CATAGLAKNIQYF. In nucleotides, the CDR3 is TGTGCCACTGCAGGGTTGGCCAAAAACATTCAGTACTTC.

This clone showed up just once. The chain uses TRBV6-5 and TRBJ1-2, with 9 bases matching TRBD1. Germline V gives CDR1 MNHEY, CDR2 SVGAGI. The V gene end was trimmed by 6 bases and the J gene end by 5 bases; junction bases not matched to a gene: 10. CDR3 length equals 15 residues. The CDR3 spells CASRYDPTGGYGYTF. CDR3 DNA: TGTGCCAGCAGATATGACCCGACAGGGGGGTATGGCTACACCTTC.

The CDR3 spells CASSIGMGLADYVEQFF. In nucleotides, the CDR3 is TGTGCCAGTAGTATAGGTATGGGACTAGCGGACTATGTTGAGCAGTTCTTC. The chain combines TRBV19 with TRBJ2-1; 11 bases map to TRBD2. V shed 1 base and J 9 bases; nucleotides not matched to a gene: 11. The CDR3 runs 17 residues. The germline V gene encodes CDR1 LNHDA and CDR2 SQIVND (reference sequence).

The gene calls are TRBV28 and TRBJ1-2, with 7 bases fitting TRBD1. Per the germline V gene, CDR1 is MDHEN and CDR2 is SYDVKM. Trimming took 7 bases from V and 7 from J; bases not matched to a gene: 12. This CDR3 region has 14 residues. The CDR3 here is CASILQGQIGGYTF. The CDR3 coding sequence is TGTGCCAGCATTCTACAGGGGCAAATTGGTGGCTACACCTTC.

The gene calls are TRBV5-1 and TRBJ2-7; a weak D match, TRBD2 (5 bases). CDR3 length: 14 residues. Trimming pared 3 bases from V and 3 bases from J, leaving 13 bases between. Germline assignment: CDR1 SGHRS and CDR2 YFSETQ. The CDR3 DNA sequence: TGCGCCAGCAGCTCAATCGAGGGCAGCTACGAGCAGTACTTC. As protein: CASSSIEGSYEQYF.

This chain links TRBV7-3 with TRBJ1-1, with a tentative D call TRBD1 (5 bases). The CDR3 extends over 13 amino acids. V was clipped by 5 bases and J by 2 bases, with 9 bases between them. Germline values: CDR1 SGHTA, CDR2 FQGTGA. CDR3 in DNA: TGTGCCAGCAGCCGAGGGGCAAACACTGAAGCTTTCTTT. It encodes CASSRGANTEAFF.